This T cell receptor beta chain stems from a study of spatial heterogeneity in lung cancer. Whole-study results and caveats: Mutation tallies in tumors tracked expanded intratumoral alpha and beta TCR counts.

TCR cDNA molecules each carried a unique molecular identifier. MiXCR, applied by TCRdb to the 5' RACE reads, yields one record per CDR3 protein. The data show about 11,000 distinct CDR3 sequences, over 4.5% seen once. This sample's time point: sample taken at primary tumor resection. The donors comprised about 69 untreated early-stage non-small cell lung cancer patients. The V and J ends lost 5 bases and 6 bases respectively, with 10 bases between them. Germline CDR1 reads SQVTM; CDR2 reads ANQGSEA. The CDR3 length is 11 residues. The table lists this clonotype with many counts. Its matching antigen is unknown.

This TCR was recovered from a male donor with early-stage non-small cell lung cancer. Source: lung tumor tissue, taken at surgery. V and J are TRBV29-1 and TRBJ1-1; possibly TRBD1 for D (5 bases). The DNA for the CDR3 is TGCAGCGTTTCCAGGGTAGCTGAAGCTTTCTTT. As protein: CSVSRVAEAFF. Variable domain in full (rest from reference TRBV29-1 and TRBJ1-1): SAVISQKPSRDICQRGTSLTIQCQVDSQVTMMFWYRQQPGQSLTLIATANQGSEATYESGFVIDKFPISRPNLTFSTLTVSNMSPEDSSIYLCSVSRVAEAFFGQGTRLTVV.